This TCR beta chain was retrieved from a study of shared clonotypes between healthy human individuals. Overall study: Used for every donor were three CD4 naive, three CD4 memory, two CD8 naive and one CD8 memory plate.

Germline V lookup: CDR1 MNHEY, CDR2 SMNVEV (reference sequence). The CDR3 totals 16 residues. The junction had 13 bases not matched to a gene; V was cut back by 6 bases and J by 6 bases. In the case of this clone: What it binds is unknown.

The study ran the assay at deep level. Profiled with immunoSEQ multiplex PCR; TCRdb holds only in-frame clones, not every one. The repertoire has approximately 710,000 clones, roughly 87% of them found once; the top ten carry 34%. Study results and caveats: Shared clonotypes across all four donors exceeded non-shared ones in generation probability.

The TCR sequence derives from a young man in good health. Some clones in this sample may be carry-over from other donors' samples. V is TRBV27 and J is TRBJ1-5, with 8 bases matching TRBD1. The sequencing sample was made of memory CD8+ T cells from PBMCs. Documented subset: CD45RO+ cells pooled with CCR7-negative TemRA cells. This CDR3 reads CASSTTSTGVPQPQHF. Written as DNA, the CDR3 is TGTGCCAGCAGCACGACGTCGACAGGGGTTCCTCAGCCCCAGCATTTT.